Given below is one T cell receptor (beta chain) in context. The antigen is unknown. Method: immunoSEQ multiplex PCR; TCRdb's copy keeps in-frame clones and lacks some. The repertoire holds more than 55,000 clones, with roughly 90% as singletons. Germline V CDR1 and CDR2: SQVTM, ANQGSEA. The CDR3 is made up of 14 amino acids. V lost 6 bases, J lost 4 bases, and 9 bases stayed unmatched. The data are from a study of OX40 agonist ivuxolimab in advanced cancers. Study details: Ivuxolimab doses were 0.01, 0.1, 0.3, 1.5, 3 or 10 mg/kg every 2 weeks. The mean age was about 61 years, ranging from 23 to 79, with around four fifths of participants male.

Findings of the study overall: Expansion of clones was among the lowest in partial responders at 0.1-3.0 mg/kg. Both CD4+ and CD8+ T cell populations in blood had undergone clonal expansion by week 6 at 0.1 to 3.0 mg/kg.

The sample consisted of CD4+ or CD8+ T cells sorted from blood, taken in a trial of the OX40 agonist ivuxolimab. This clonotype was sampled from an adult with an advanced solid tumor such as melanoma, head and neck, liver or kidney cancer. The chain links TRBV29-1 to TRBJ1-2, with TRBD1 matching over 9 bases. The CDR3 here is CSVESGTGIYGYTF. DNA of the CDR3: TGCAGCGTGGAGTCCGGGACAGGGATCTATGGCTACACCTTC. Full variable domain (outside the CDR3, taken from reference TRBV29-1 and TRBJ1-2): SAVISQKPSRDICQRGTSLTIQCQVDSQVTMMFWYRQQPGQSLTLIATANQGSEATYESGFVIDKFPISRPNLTFSTLTVSNMSPEDSSIYLCSVESGTGIYGYTFGSGTRLTVV.